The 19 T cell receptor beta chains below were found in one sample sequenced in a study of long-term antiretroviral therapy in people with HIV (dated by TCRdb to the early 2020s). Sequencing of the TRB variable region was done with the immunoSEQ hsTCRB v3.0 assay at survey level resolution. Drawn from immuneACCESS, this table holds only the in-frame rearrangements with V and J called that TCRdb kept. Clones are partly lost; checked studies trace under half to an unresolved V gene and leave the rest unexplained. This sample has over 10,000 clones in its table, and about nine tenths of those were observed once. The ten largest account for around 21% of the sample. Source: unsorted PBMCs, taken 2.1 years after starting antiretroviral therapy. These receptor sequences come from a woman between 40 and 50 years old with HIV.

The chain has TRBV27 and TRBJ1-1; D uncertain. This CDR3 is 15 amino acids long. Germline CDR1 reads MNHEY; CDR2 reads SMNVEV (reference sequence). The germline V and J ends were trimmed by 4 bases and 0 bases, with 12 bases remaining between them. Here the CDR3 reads CASSWTGSMNTEAFF. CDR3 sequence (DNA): TGTGCCAGCAGTTGGACCGGCAGCATGAACACTGAAGCTTTCTTT.

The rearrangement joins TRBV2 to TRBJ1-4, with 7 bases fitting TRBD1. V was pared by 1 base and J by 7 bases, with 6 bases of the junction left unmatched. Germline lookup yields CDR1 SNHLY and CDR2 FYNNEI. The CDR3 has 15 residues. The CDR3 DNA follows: TGTGCCAGCAGTGAAGGGTACGCAGGGGGTGAAAAACTGTTTTTT. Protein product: CASSEGYAGGEKLFF.

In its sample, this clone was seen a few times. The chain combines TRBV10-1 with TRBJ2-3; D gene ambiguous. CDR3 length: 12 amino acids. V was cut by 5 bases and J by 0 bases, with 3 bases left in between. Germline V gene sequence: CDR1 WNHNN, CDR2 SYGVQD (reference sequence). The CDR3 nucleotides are TGCGCCAGCAGTTACAGCACAGATACGCAGTATTTT. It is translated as CASSYSTDTQYF.

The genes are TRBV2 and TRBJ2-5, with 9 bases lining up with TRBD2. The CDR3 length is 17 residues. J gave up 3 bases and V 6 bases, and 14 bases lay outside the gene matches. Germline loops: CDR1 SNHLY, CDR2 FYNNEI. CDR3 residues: CASSDDWLAGYKETQYF. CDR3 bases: TGTGCCAGCAGCGATGATTGGCTAGCGGGGTACAAAGAGACCCAGTACTTC.

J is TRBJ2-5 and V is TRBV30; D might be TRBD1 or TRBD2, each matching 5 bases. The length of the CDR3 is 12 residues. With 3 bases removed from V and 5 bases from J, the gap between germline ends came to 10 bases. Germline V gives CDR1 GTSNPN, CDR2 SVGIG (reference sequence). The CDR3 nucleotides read TGTGCCTGGAGGGGGGTTTCGGAGACCCAGTACTTC. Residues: CAWRGVSETQYF.

DNA for the CDR3: TGTGCCATCAGTACCGGGGGCTTCGGCACTGAAGCTTTCTTT. Amino acid sequence: CAISTGGFGTEAFF. V gene TRBV10-3 combines with J gene TRBJ1-1, with D tentatively TRBD1 (6 bases). V lost 5 bases to trimming and J lost 4 bases, with 14 bases between them. CDR3 length: 14 amino acids. The germline V gene encodes CDR1 ENHRY and CDR2 SYGVKD.

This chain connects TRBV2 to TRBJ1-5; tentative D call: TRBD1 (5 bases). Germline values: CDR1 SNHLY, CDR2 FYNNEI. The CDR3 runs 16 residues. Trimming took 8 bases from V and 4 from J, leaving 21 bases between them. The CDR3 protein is CASQGSVGGGNQPQHF. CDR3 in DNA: TGTGCCAGCCAAGGAAGTGTAGGTGGGGGAAATCAGCCCCAGCATTTT.

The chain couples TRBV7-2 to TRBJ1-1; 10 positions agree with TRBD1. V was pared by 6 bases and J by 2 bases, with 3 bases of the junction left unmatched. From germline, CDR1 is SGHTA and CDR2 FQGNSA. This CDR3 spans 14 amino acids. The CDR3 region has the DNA TGTGCCAGCAGTCGGGACAGGGGTAACACTGAAGCTTTCTTT. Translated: CASSRDRGNTEAFF.

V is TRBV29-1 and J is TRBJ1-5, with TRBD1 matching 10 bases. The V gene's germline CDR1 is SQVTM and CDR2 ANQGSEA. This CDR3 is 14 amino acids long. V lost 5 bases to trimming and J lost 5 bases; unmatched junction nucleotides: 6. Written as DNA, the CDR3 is TGCAGCGTTTCCTCCGGGACAGGGGATCAGCCCCAGCATTTT. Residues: CSVSSGTGDQPQHF.

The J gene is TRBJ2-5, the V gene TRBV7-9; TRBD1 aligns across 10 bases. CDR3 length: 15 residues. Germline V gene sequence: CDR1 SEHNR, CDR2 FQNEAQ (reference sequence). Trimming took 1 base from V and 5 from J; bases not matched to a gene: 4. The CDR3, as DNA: TGTGCCAGCAGCTTAGGGACAGGGGGAGTGGAGACCCAGTACTTC. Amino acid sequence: CASSLGTGGVETQYF.

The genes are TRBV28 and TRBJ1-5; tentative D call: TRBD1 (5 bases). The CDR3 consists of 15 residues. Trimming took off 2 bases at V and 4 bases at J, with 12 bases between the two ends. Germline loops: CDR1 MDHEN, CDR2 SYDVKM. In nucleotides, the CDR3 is TGTGCCAGCAGTTTAGTCCAGGGAGGTAATCAGCCCCAGCATTTT. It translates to CASSLVQGGNQPQHF.

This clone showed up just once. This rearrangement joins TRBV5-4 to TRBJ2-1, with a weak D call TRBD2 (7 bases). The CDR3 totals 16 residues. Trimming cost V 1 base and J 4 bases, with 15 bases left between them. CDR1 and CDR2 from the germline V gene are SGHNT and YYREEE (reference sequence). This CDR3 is CASSLSTGGAYNEQFF. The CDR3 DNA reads TGTGCCAGCAGCTTGTCAACGGGGGGCGCATACAATGAGCAGTTCTTC.

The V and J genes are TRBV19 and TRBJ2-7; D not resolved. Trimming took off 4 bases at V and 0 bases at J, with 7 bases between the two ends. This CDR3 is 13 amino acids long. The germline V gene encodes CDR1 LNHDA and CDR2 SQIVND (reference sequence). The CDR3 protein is CASSKHSSYEQYF. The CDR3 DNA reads TGTGCCAGTAGTAAACACAGCTCCTACGAGCAGTACTTC.

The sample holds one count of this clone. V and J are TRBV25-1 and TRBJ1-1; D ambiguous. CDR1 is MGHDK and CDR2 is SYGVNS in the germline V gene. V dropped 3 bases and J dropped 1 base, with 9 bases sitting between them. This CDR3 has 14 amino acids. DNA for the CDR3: TGTGCCAGCAGTGAGGGATGGGAGAACACTGAAGCTTTCTTT. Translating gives CASSEGWENTEAFF.

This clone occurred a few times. The CDR3 protein is CAWSPEVKRNSPLHF. CDR3 sequence (DNA): TGTGCCTGGAGTCCAGAGGTGAAGAGGAATTCACCCCTCCACTTT. The J gene is TRBJ1-6, the V gene TRBV30, with unresolved D. CDR3 length: 15 amino acids. Trimming shortened V by 2 bases and J by 7 bases, and 15 bases separated the two germline ends. The germline gives CDR1 GTSNPN, CDR2 SVGIG (reference sequence).

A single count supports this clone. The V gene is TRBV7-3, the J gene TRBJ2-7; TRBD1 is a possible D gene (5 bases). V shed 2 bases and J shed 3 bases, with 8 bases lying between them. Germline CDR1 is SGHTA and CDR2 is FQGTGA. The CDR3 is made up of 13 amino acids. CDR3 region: CASSLHQGYEQYF. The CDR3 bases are TGTGCCAGCAGCTTACATCAGGGCTACGAGCAGTACTTC.

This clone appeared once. The DNA of the CDR3 is TGCGCCAGCAGCCAAGAGGCCCGGGGGGCGGGTGGCTACACCTTC. Protein product: CASSQEARGAGGYTF. The rearrangement uses TRBV4-3 and TRBJ1-2; D is perhaps TRBD1 (6 bases). Trimming removed 0 bases from V and 7 bases from J, with 15 bases in between. The CDR3 runs to 15 residues. The germline CDR1 and CDR2 sequences are LGHNA and YSLEER.

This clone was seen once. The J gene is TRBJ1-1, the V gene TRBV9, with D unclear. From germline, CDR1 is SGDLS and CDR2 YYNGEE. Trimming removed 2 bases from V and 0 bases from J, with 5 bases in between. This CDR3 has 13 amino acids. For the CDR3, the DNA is TGTGCCAGCAGCGTCAGGATGAACACTGAAGCTTTCTTT. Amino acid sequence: CASSVRMNTEAFF.

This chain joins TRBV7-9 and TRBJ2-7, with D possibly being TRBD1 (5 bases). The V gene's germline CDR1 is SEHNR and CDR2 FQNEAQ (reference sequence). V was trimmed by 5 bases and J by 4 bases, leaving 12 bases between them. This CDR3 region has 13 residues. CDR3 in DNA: TGTGCCAGCAGCGGACCTCAGGGTTACGAGCAGTACTTC. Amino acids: CASSGPQGYEQYF.